These T cell receptor beta chains were read from a single sample in a study of graft-versus-host responses after intestinal transplantation. Their target antigens are unknown. The repertoire was sequenced with immunoSEQ multiplex PCR; TCRdb's copy has only in-frame clones and lacks some. This table has tens of thousands of clones, 80% to 90% appearing once. Sequenced here: unstimulated CD8+ T cells sorted from spleen or lymph node cells, sampled before intestinal transplant. The origin of the receptors is a human donor who received an intestinal transplant. The CDR3 runs from the conserved cysteine through the conserved F or W. The order of the fields is D gene, V gene, J gene, clone size, CDR3 protein, CDR3 DNA. D genes are given only for firm matches. Clone size is not always given. Where it is, it says once, few, many or a class for expanded clones.

D gene: TRBD2; V gene: TRBV12-5; J gene: TRBJ2-1; clone size: once; CDR3 protein: CASGLTSYSGAYNEQFF; CDR3 DNA: TGTGCTAGTGGTTTGACGTCGTACAGCGGGGCTTACAATGAGCAGTTCTTC
D gene: TRBD2; V gene: TRBV27; J gene: TRBJ2-7; clone size: -; CDR3 protein: CASSSPGSGSYEQYF; CDR3 DNA: TGTGCCAGCAGTTCCCCGGGGAGCGGGAGCTACGAGCAGTACTTC
D gene: TRBD2; V gene: TRBV5-1; J gene: TRBJ2-3; clone size: once; CDR3 protein: CASSFTSGSTDTQYF; CDR3 DNA: TGCGCCAGCAGCTTTACTAGCGGGAGCACAGATACGCAGTATTTT
D gene: -; V gene: TRBV5-1; J gene: TRBJ2-7; clone size: -; CDR3 protein: CASSPGHYEQYF; CDR3 DNA: TGCGCCAGCAGCCCTGGACACTACGAGCAGTACTTC
D gene: TRBD1; V gene: TRBV5-1; J gene: TRBJ1-1; clone size: -; CDR3 protein: CASSLAKAGTGGYGEAFF; CDR3 DNA: TGCGCCAGCAGCTTGGCCAAAGCCGGGACAGGGGGCTATGGTGAAGCTTTCTTT
D gene: TRBD2; V gene: TRBV7-9; J gene: TRBJ2-2; clone size: -; CDR3 protein: CAGLRGDGVGELFF; CDR3 DNA: TGTGCCGGGCTACGGGGGGATGGAGTCGGGGAGCTGTTTTTT
D gene: TRBD1; V gene: TRBV28; J gene: TRBJ1-6; clone size: -; CDR3 protein: CASCPDRANSPLHF; CDR3 DNA: TGTGCCAGCTGTCCCGACAGGGCCAATTCACCCCTCCACTTT
D gene: TRBD2; V gene: TRBV7-2; J gene: TRBJ2-7; clone size: -; CDR3 protein: CASSLLAGGPWYEQYF; CDR3 DNA: TGTGCCAGCAGCTTACTAGCGGGGGGGCCTTGGTACGAGCAGTACTTC
D gene: -; V gene: TRBV2; J gene: TRBJ1-2; clone size: -; CDR3 protein: CASLGTRDGYTF; CDR3 DNA: TGTGCCAGCCTAGGAACCCGGGATGGCTACACCTTC
D gene: TRBD1; V gene: TRBV19; J gene: TRBJ1-4; clone size: -; CDR3 protein: CASSAKTGWIEKLFF; CDR3 DNA: TGTGCCAGTAGTGCGAAGACAGGGTGGATTGAAAAACTGTTTTTT
D gene: -; V gene: TRBV9; J gene: TRBJ1-5; clone size: -; CDR3 protein: CASSVDAGANQPQHF; CDR3 DNA: TGTGCCAGCAGCGTAGATGCAGGGGCGAATCAGCCCCAGCATTTT
D gene: -; V gene: TRBV19; J gene: TRBJ1-2; clone size: -; CDR3 protein: CASSTGWGYTF; CDR3 DNA: TGTGCCAGTAGTACAGGGTGGGGCTACACCTTC
D gene: TRBD2; V gene: TRBV2; J gene: TRBJ2-1; clone size: -; CDR3 protein: CASSVSGGFNNEQFF; CDR3 DNA: TGTGCCAGCAGTGTGAGCGGGGGCTTTAACAATGAGCAGTTCTTC
D gene: -; V gene: TRBV7-9; J gene: TRBJ1-4; clone size: -; CDR3 protein: CASSLEGLNEKLFF; CDR3 DNA: TGTGCCAGCAGCTTAGAGGGACTTAATGAAAAACTGTTTTTT
D gene: TRBD2; V gene: TRBV7-8; J gene: TRBJ2-1; clone size: -; CDR3 protein: CASSFSGTVYNEQFF; CDR3 DNA: TGTGCCAGCAGCTTTAGCGGGACCGTCTACAATGAGCAGTTCTTC
D gene: -; V gene: TRBV5-1; J gene: TRBJ1-3; clone size: -; CDR3 protein: CASSLDRTSGNTIYF; CDR3 DNA: TGCGCCAGCAGCTTGGACAGGACCTCTGGAAACACCATATATTTT
D gene: -; V gene: TRBV7-9; J gene: TRBJ2-3; clone size: -; CDR3 protein: CASSLAGDGDTQYF; CDR3 DNA: TGTGCCAGCAGCTTAGCGGGAGATGGAGATACGCAGTATTTT
D gene: -; V gene: TRBV13; J gene: TRBJ2-1; clone size: -; CDR3 protein: CASSLRASPQFF; CDR3 DNA: TGTGCCAGCAGCTTACGGGCTAGCCCCCAGTTCTTC
D gene: -; V gene: TRBV4-2; J gene: TRBJ1-2; clone size: -; CDR3 protein: CASSQGIYGYTF; CDR3 DNA: TGTGCCAGCAGCCAAGGTATCTATGGCTACACCTTC
D gene: -; V gene: TRBV28; J gene: TRBJ1-5; clone size: medium-sized; CDR3 protein: CASREGSQPQHF; CDR3 DNA: TGTGCCAGCAGGGAGGGGAGCCAGCCCCAGCATTTT
D gene: TRBD2; V gene: TRBV27; J gene: TRBJ2-1; clone size: -; CDR3 protein: CASSLGTSGIYNEQFF; CDR3 DNA: TGTGCCAGCAGTTTAGGGACTAGCGGGATTTACAATGAGCAGTTCTTC
D gene: -; V gene: TRBV30; J gene: TRBJ1-5; clone size: -; CDR3 protein: CAWSVAGNQPQHF; CDR3 DNA: TGTGCCTGGAGTGTCGCGGGTAATCAGCCCCAGCATTTT
D gene: -; V gene: TRBV7-8; J gene: TRBJ1-2; clone size: -; CDR3 protein: CASSLVWGGGYTF; CDR3 DNA: TGTGCCAGCAGCTTAGTTTGGGGAGGCGGCTACACCTTC
D gene: -; V gene: TRBV13; J gene: TRBJ1-1; clone size: -; CDR3 protein: CASSLVGLSTEAFF; CDR3 DNA: TGTGCCAGCAGCTTAGTGGGACTATCCACTGAAGCTTTCTTT
D gene: TRBD2; V gene: TRBV5-1; J gene: TRBJ2-7; clone size: -; CDR3 protein: CASRETSVPSYEQYF; CDR3 DNA: TGCGCCAGCAGGGAGACTAGCGTCCCTTCCTACGAGCAGTACTTC
D gene: TRBD2; V gene: TRBV28; J gene: TRBJ2-1; clone size: -; CDR3 protein: CASAPLRKRESSYNEQFF; CDR3 DNA: TGTGCCAGCGCTCCCCTCCGTAAGCGGGAGAGCTCCTACAATGAGCAGTTCTTC
D gene: -; V gene: TRBV6-5; J gene: TRBJ1-2; clone size: -; CDR3 protein: CASSITANYGYTF; CDR3 DNA: TGTGCCAGCAGTATTACAGCTAACTATGGCTACACCTTC
D gene: TRBD1; V gene: TRBV7-9; J gene: TRBJ1-4; clone size: -; CDR3 protein: CASSPPGQSATNEKLFF; CDR3 DNA: TGTGCCAGCAGCCCTCCGGGACAGTCCGCAACTAATGAAAAACTGTTTTTT
D gene: TRBD1; V gene: TRBV6-5; J gene: TRBJ2-3; clone size: -; CDR3 protein: CASSYQTGPSTDTQYF; CDR3 DNA: TGTGCCAGCAGTTACCAGACAGGGCCTAGCACAGATACGCAGTATTTT
D gene: -; V gene: TRBV7-8; J gene: TRBJ2-2; clone size: -; CDR3 protein: CASSSVGELFF; CDR3 DNA: TGTGCCAGCAGCTCTGTCGGGGAGCTGTTTTTT
D gene: TRBD1; V gene: TRBV19; J gene: TRBJ2-7; clone size: -; CDR3 protein: CASSIGTGSYEQYF; CDR3 DNA: TGTGCCAGTAGTATAGGGACAGGGTCCTACGAGCAGTACTTC